This entry is about one T cell receptor (beta chain). What it recognizes is unknown. This sample was included in a study of T cells expressing NK-cell markers. In the study overall: Underlying the TCR beta repertoires were sorted CD3+CD56+NKG2C+, CD3+CD56+NKG2C- and CD3+CD56-NKG2C+ T cells. Seven HCMV-seropositive donors and one seronegative donor made up the eight sequenced donors. Points from the study as a whole: Six or seven donors had dominant NKG2C+ clonotypes that comprised about 1.0-7.0% of their CD8+ T cells.

TCRdb re-called the 5' RACE reads and catalogs CDR3 proteins one per entry, DNA excluded. Its listing shows 350,000 to 500,000 distinct CDR3 sequences. The CDR3 totals 15 residues. V gene TRBV1 combines with J gene TRBJ2-5; TCRdb lists TRBD1, though no DNA is available to test this call. TRBV1 is a pseudogene locus. The receptor comes from a woman aged 18 to 75 in good health. Sequencing used blood T cells: a sorted CD56 or NKG2C T cell subset, CD4+ or CD8+ T cells, or bulk PBMC T cells (not recorded which). CDR3 sequence: CTSSQYIRGQETQYF.